Below, 29 T cell receptor beta chains from the same sample are listed, as sequenced in a study of blood T cell repertoires in COVID-19. Here immunoSEQ multiplex PCR was the method, and the copy in TCRdb shows in-frame clones only, minus some. In the table there are approximately 170,000 clones, 88% of which are singletons. Sample: PBMCs or T cells enriched from blood (not recorded which). These TCRs come from a woman under 30 who had recovered from COVID-19.

This rearrangement joins TRBV28 to TRBJ1-2; the match to TRBD1 covers 8 bases. From germline, CDR1 is MDHEN and CDR2 SYDVKM. This CDR3 contains 16 residues. The V segment lost 8 bases and the J segment 6 bases; nucleotides outside the gene matches: 17. The chain's CDR3 is CASRGSQGAVYDGYTF. In nucleotides, the CDR3 is TGTGCCAGCCGCGGGAGTCAGGGGGCGGTATACGATGGCTACACCTTC.

This clone was detected a few times. The chain carries TRBV27 and TRBJ1-3; D is uncertain. V was pared by 6 bases and J by 0 bases, with 9 bases between. This CDR3 contains 14 residues. CDR1 is MNHEY and CDR2 is SMNVEV in the germline V gene (reference sequence). CDR3: CASREDVSGNTIYF. The CDR3 DNA sequence: TGTGCCAGCAGGGAGGACGTCTCTGGAAACACCATATATTTT.

The chain uses TRBV7-3 and TRBJ2-2; 7 bases are a match to TRBD2. The CDR3 is 14 residues long. V was clipped by 8 bases and J by 0 bases; unmatched bases: 3. The germline CDR1 and CDR2 sequences are SGHTA and FQGTGA. CDR3 nucleotides: TGTGCCAGCGGGCTAGCGGCGAACACCGGGGAGCTGTTTTTT. It translates to CASGLAANTGELFF.

The J gene is TRBJ2-7, the V gene TRBV7-9; D is perhaps TRBD2 (6 bases). Germline values: CDR1 SEHNR, CDR2 FQNEAQ (reference sequence). V lost 8 bases and J 7 bases, leaving 24 bases between the germline ends. This CDR3 has 15 amino acids. The CDR3 loop is CASSPSEGTHREQYF. DNA for the CDR3: TGTGCCAGCTCCCCCTCGGAGGGTACCCATCGGGAGCAGTACTTC.

J is TRBJ2-3 and V is TRBV9, with D uncertain. CDR1 and CDR2 (germline): SGDLS, YYNGEE. The CDR3 covers 12 residues. Trimming stripped 0 bases from V and 4 bases from J, with 3 bases between. CDR3 coding DNA: TGTGCCAGCAGCGTAGGCGCAGATACGCAGTATTTT. Its protein product is CASSVGADTQYF.

This clone came up once. The chain links TRBV6-5 to TRBJ2-7, with a tentative D call TRBD1 (6 bases). The CDR3 has 14 residues. The V gene's germline CDR1 is MNHEY and CDR2 SVGAGI. V was pared by 5 bases and J by 4 bases, with 15 bases between. The CDR3 region has the DNA TGTGCCAGCAGTCCGACCGGGACAAATTACGAGCAGTACTTC. Amino acid sequence: CASSPTGTNYEQYF.

CDR3 region: CASSFRQGAMNTEAFF. CDR3 nucleotides: TGTGCCAGCAGCTTCCGACAGGGAGCTATGAACACTGAAGCTTTCTTT. The chain employs TRBV7-2 and TRBJ1-1; TRBD1 agrees at 7 bases. Germline assignment: CDR1 SGHTA and CDR2 FQGNSA. The junction had 7 bases not matched to a gene; V was cut back by 3 bases and J by 0 bases. The length of the CDR3 is 16 residues.

This chain connects TRBV7-2 to TRBJ2-5, with 7 bases that match TRBD2. This CDR3 has 14 residues. Germline V gene data show CDR1 as SGHTA and CDR2 as FQGNSA. V gave up 4 bases and J gave up 3 bases; unmatched junction bases: 5. The CDR3 region is CASSSSGGEETQYF. CDR3 nucleotides: TGTGCCAGCAGCTCGAGTGGGGGGGAAGAGACCCAGTACTTC.

J is TRBJ1-1 and V is TRBV4-1; possible D gene TRBD1, 5 bases. Germline CDR1 and CDR2: MGHRA and YSYEKL. The CDR3 has 14 amino acids. Trimming shortened V by 3 bases and J by 1 base, and 9 bases separated the two germline ends. The CDR3 DNA sequence: TGCGCCAGCAGCCATTATAGGGGGAACACTGAAGCTTTCTTT. Translating gives CASSHYRGNTEAFF.

The gene calls are TRBV5-1 and TRBJ1-5; maybe TRBD1 (6 bases). Trimming removed 4 bases from V and 3 bases from J, with 14 bases in between. In germline, CDR1 is SGHRS, CDR2 YFSETQ. This CDR3 region has 15 residues. The DNA of the CDR3 is TGCGCCAGCAGCCCCATGACAGGCCCCAATCAGCCCCAGCATTTT. Amino acid sequence: CASSPMTGPNQPQHF.

This clone has only one observation. The rearrangement uses TRBV7-2 and TRBJ2-4; the match to TRBD2 covers 7 bases. The CDR3 covers 14 residues. Germline V gene lookup returns CDR1 SGHTA and CDR2 FQGNSA. Losses at the gene ends were 1 base for V and 8 bases for J; bases not matched to a gene: 5. CDR3 protein: CASSLEASGYIQYF. The CDR3 region has the DNA TGTGCCAGCAGCTTAGAAGCTAGCGGATACATTCAGTACTTC.

The rearrangement links TRBV15 to TRBJ1-5; D unclear. Trimming took off 3 bases at V and 0 bases at J, with 9 bases between the two ends. The CDR3 loop spans 15 amino acids. The germline gives CDR1 LNHNV, CDR2 YYDKDF (reference sequence). This CDR3 is CATSSAGYSNQPQHF. CDR3 nucleotides: TGTGCCACCAGCAGCGCGGGGTATAGCAATCAGCCCCAGCATTTT.

This chain joins TRBV27 and TRBJ2-1, with 10 bases lining up with TRBD1. The V and J ends lost 4 bases and 3 bases, in that order; junction bases with no gene match: 3. This CDR3 has 15 residues. Looked up from germline, CDR1 is MNHEY and CDR2 is SMNVEV (reference sequence). The CDR3, as DNA: TGTGCCAGCAGTTCCCGGGACAGGGGCTACAATGAGCAGTTCTTC. The encoded protein is CASSSRDRGYNEQFF.

The chain couples TRBV19 to TRBJ2-7, with D perhaps TRBD2 (6 bases). The germline V gene encodes CDR1 LNHDA and CDR2 SQIVND (reference sequence). The CDR3 covers 14 residues. Trimming cost V 5 bases and J 6 bases, with 17 bases left between them. The CDR3 bases are TGTGCCAGTAGTGGGACTTTCCCGGGTGGCGAGCAGTACTTC. This sequence encodes CASSGTFPGGEQYF.

J is TRBJ2-3 and V is TRBV23-1; a possible D gene is TRBD2 (5 bases). TRBV23-1 is labeled an ORF, and its function is uncertain. V lost 4 bases and J 0 bases, leaving 17 bases between the germline ends. This CDR3 is 17 amino acids long. The CDR3 sequence is CASSPRSGGPSTDTQYF. The DNA of the CDR3 is TGCGCCAGCAGTCCTCGAAGCGGAGGTCCTAGCACAGATACGCAGTATTTT.

The V and J genes are TRBV3-1 (or the pseudogene TRBV3-2) and TRBJ1-1, with 7 bases identical to TRBD1. Germline V gene sequence: CDR1 LGHDT, CDR2 YNNKEL (reference sequence). Trimming took 0 bases from V and 0 from J; bases not matched to a gene: 7. The CDR3 contains 17 residues. The CDR3 spells CASSQDSGQALNTEAFF. The CDR3 DNA reads as TGTGCCAGCAGCCAAGACAGCGGACAGGCCTTGAACACTGAAGCTTTCTTT.

In DNA form, the CDR3 reads TGTGCCAGCAGCCCGACTAACGAGCAGTACTTC. It specifies CASSPTNEQYF. The gene calls are TRBV3-1 (or the pseudogene TRBV3-2) and TRBJ2-7, with a weak D call TRBD2 (5 bases). The V gene lost 4 bases and the J gene lost 5 bases, with 6 bases spanning the gap. The CDR3 has 11 amino acids. Germline V gene sequence: CDR1 LGHDT, CDR2 YNNKEL (reference sequence).

This clone came up a few times. The genes are TRBV5-1 and TRBJ2-1, with 16 bases aligning to TRBD2. CDR1 SGHRS and CDR2 YFSETQ come from the germline V gene. There are 18 residues in the CDR3. V gave up 4 bases and J gave up 4 bases; unmatched junction bases: 8. The CDR3, as DNA: TGCGCCAGCAGCCCCGCAACGGGACTAGCGGGGGGGTACAATGAGCAGTTCTTC. Translation gives CASSPATGLAGGYNEQFF.

This clone was recorded once. This chain uses TRBV7-9 with TRBJ2-3, with D perhaps matching TRBD2 (5 bases). There are 16 residues in the CDR3. V was clipped by 5 bases and J by 4 bases, with 19 bases between them. Germline-derived CDR1 and CDR2 are SEHNR and FQNEAQ (reference sequence). The CDR3 sequence is CASSPTSGLSPDTQYF. CDR3 DNA: TGTGCCAGCAGCCCTACGAGCGGACTCTCGCCAGATACGCAGTATTTT. Based on the CDR3 plus reference TRBV7-9 and TRBJ2-3, the full variable domain is DTGVSQNPRHKITKRGQNVTFRCDPISEHNRLYWYRQTLGQGPEFLTYFQNEAQLEKSRLLSDRFSAERPKGSFSTLEIQRTEQGDSAMYLCASSPTSGLSPDTQYFGPGTRLTVL.

The chain recombines TRBV7-8 with TRBJ1-6; D might be TRBD1 (6 bases). Looked up from germline, CDR1 is SGHVS and CDR2 is FQNEAQ. With 1 base removed from V and 7 bases from J, the gap between germline ends came to 11 bases. The CDR3 length is 15 residues. The CDR3 region has the DNA TGTGCCAGCAGCTTAGAGGGGGTAGAGAATTCACCCCTCCACTTT. It yields the protein CASSLEGVENSPLHF.

With respect to this clone: This sample also contains other DNA sequences that code for the same CDR3. V is TRBV12-3 or TRBV12-4 and J is TRBJ1-5; unclear D gene. V dropped 2 bases and J dropped 2 bases, with 4 bases sitting between them. The CDR3 is 13 residues long. CDR3: CASSLTGNQPQHF. The CDR3 DNA reads TGTGCCAGCAGTTTAACAGGCAATCAGCCCCAGCATTTT.

The V and J genes are TRBV27 and TRBJ2-1; D uncertain. There are 13 residues in the CDR3. The V end lost 6 bases, the J end lost 5 bases, and 11 bases lay between the germline ends. Germline assignment: CDR1 MNHEY and CDR2 SMNVEV (reference sequence). CDR3 nucleotides: TGTGCCAGCAGCCCCCTAGGAGACAATGAGCAGTTCTTC. It codes for CASSPLGDNEQFF.

The chain is built from TRBV3-1 (or the pseudogene TRBV3-2) and TRBJ2-1; 7 bases map to TRBD1. This CDR3 contains 14 residues. CDR1 and CDR2 (germline): LGHDT, YNNKEL (reference sequence). Trimming removed 4 bases from V and 8 bases from J; junction bases left unmatched: 8. Here the CDR3 reads CASSLTQGSDEQFF. CDR3 sequence (DNA): TGTGCCAGCAGCCTCACACAGGGGAGCGATGAGCAGTTCTTC.

This chain uses TRBV19 with TRBJ1-3, with D unclear. V dropped 4 bases and J dropped 2 bases, with 9 bases sitting between them. The CDR3 has 14 residues. The germline CDR1 and CDR2 sequences are LNHDA and SQIVND (reference sequence). The CDR3 coding sequence is TGTGCCAGTAGTACCACAGAGACTGGAAACACCATATATTTT. Protein: CASSTTETGNTIYF.

CDR3 DNA: TGTGCCAGCAGCGGACAGCTCATGAACACTGAAGCTTTCTTT. It translates to CASSGQLMNTEAFF. The J gene is TRBJ1-1, the V gene TRBV11-1; D is possibly TRBD1 (6 bases). The CDR3 runs to 14 residues. The germline CDR1 and CDR2 sequences are SGHAT and FQDESV (reference sequence). Between the trimmed V and J ends, which lost 5 bases and 0 bases, there was a span of 10 bases.

The V gene is TRBV5-1, the J gene TRBJ2-7; D gene uncertain. Germline V gene lookup returns CDR1 SGHRS and CDR2 YFSETQ. CDR3 length equals 13 residues. V lost 2 bases and J 2 bases, leaving 8 bases between the germline ends. CDR3 sequence (DNA): TGCGCCAGCAGCTTAGGAGAAGCCTACGAGCAGTACTTC. Translated: CASSLGEAYEQYF.

The gene calls are TRBV28 and TRBJ2-7; TRBD1 might be the D (6 bases). V was trimmed by 6 bases and J by 2 bases, leaving 11 bases between them. Looked up from germline, CDR1 is MDHEN and CDR2 is SYDVKM. This CDR3 is built from 13 residues. CDR3 in DNA: TGTGCCAGCAGAACAACAGGGACCTACGAGCAGTACTTC. It encodes CASRTTGTYEQYF.

The CDR3 bases are TGCGCCAGCAGCTTGGGACTAGACACAGATACGCAGTATTTT. The encoded protein is CASSLGLDTDTQYF. The chain has TRBV5-1 and TRBJ2-3; the D gene is possibly TRBD2 (6 bases). The CDR3 is 14 amino acids. The germline V gene encodes CDR1 SGHRS and CDR2 YFSETQ. V lost 0 bases, J lost 2 bases, and 7 bases lay in between. Full variable domain (outside the CDR3, taken from reference TRBV5-1 and TRBJ2-3): KAGVTQTPRYLIKTRGQQVTLSCSPISGHRSVSWYQQTPGQGLQFLFEYFSETQRNKGNFPGRFSGRQFSNSRSEMNVSTLELGDSALYLCASSLGLDTDTQYFGPGTRLTVL.

This sequence joins TRBV6-1 and TRBJ1-4; D possibly corresponds to TRBD1 (5 bases). Germline V gene sequence: CDR1 MNHNS, CDR2 SASEGT. Trimming took 2 bases from V and 3 from J, leaving 13 bases between them. The CDR3 extends over 16 amino acids. CDR3 residues: CASSEQGRAANEKLFF. The CDR3 region has the DNA TGTGCCAGCAGTGAACAGGGTAGGGCCGCTAATGAAAAACTGTTTTTT.